A single sample is the source of the 32 T cell receptor beta chains below, sequenced in a study of regulatory T cells in long-lasting Graves disease. Time point noted: persistent/refractory GD, antithyroid drugs over 5 years with positive TRAb. PBMC RNA was the source of the TCR library. CDR3 regions were amplified by Arm-PCR using iRepertoire HTBI primers to build TCR beta libraries. TCRdb ran MiXCR on the multiplex PCR reads and lists one entry per CDR3 protein. Of under 500,000 distinct CDR3 sequences in the sample, roughly 20% are singletons; the top ten hold about 7.8%. Sequenced material: peripheral blood mononuclear cells (PBMCs), taken when the disease was refractory, from a patient treated with antithyroid drugs. The receptors here all came from a female donor with Graves disease.

This clonotype was seen many times. The chain uses TRBV19 and TRBJ1-2; D is possibly TRBD1 (5 bases). Germline V gives CDR1 LNHDA, CDR2 SQIVND (reference sequence). CDR3 length: 13 amino acids. V was shortened by 5 bases and J by 6 bases, with 13 bases between the two germline ends. The CDR3 protein is CASSPGWLDGYTF. The CDR3 nucleotides are TGTGCCAGTAGTCCAGGGTGGTTGGATGGCTACACCTTC.

The gene calls are TRBV5-4 and TRBJ2-7; 8 bases fit TRBD2. The CDR3 contains 14 residues. The J segment lost 6 bases and the V segment lost 0 bases, leaving 5 bases of the junction unmatched. CDR1 is SGHNT, CDR2 YYREEE, per germline (reference sequence). The CDR3 sequence: CASSLEAGDGEQYF. CDR3 bases: TGTGCCAGCAGCTTGGAAGCGGGAGATGGCGAGCAGTACTTC.

This sequence joins TRBV6-9 and TRBJ2-7, with D perhaps TRBD2 (5 bases). The CDR3 consists of 14 residues. The V gene's germline CDR1 is MNHGY and CDR2 SVAAGI. V dropped 4 bases and J dropped 0 bases, with 10 bases sitting between them. The CDR3 is CASSCGLSSYEQYF. CDR3 nucleotides: TGTGCCAGCAGTTGCGGGCTTAGCTCCTACGAGCAGTACTTC.

The chain is built from TRBV7-8 and TRBJ1-4; no clear D. The V end lost 5 bases, the J end lost 4 bases, and 20 bases lay between the germline ends. CDR1 and CDR2 (germline): SGHVS, FQNEAQ. The CDR3 covers 17 residues. The DNA of the CDR3 is TGTGCCAGCAGCCCTAGGAGGCAGCCGAAAGATAATGAAAAACTGTTTTTT. Protein: CASSPRRQPKDNEKLFF.

This clonotype was observed a single time. The chain has TRBV7-2 and TRBJ2-3, with 14 bases lining up with TRBD2. Germline CDR1 SGHTA, CDR2 FQGNSA. The CDR3 contains 16 residues. The J segment lost 4 bases and the V segment lost 2 bases, leaving 2 bases of the junction unmatched. The CDR3 DNA is TGTGCCAGCAGCTTATTGACTAGCGGGAGGGCAGATACGCAGTATTTT. It specifies CASSLLTSGRADTQYF.

In its sample, this clonotype was seen a few times. J is TRBJ2-1 and V is TRBV11-2, with TRBD2 matching 8 bases. The length of the CDR3 is 14 residues. Trimming took 1 base from V and 9 from J; bases not matched to a gene: 5. Germline V gene sequence: CDR1 SGHAT, CDR2 FQNNGV. The CDR3 region has the DNA TGTGCCAGCAGCTTAGCGGGAGGGCCCGGTGAGCAGTTCTTC. Translating it yields CASSLAGGPGEQFF.

This clonotype was observed a handful of times. The CDR3 here is CAIMAGRLNTGELFF. The CDR3 nucleotides read TGTGCCATCATGGCAGGCCGATTGAACACCGGGGAGCTGTTTTTT. This chain uses TRBV10-3 with TRBJ2-2; D gene unclear. Germline assignment: CDR1 ENHRY and CDR2 SYGVKD. V was clipped by 7 bases and J by 1 base, with 13 bases between them. This CDR3 has 15 amino acids.

A word on this clonotype: An end of the junction does not agree with germline; a read error may underlie this. The rearrangement joins TRBV27 to TRBJ2-2, with D perhaps matching TRBD2 (5 bases). Germline V CDR1 and CDR2: MNHEY, SMNVEV (reference sequence). The CDR3 contains 14 residues. Written as DNA, the CDR3 is TGTGCCAGCAGTCCCTCAGATTACACCGGGGAGCCGTTTTTT. It specifies CASSPSDYTGEPFF.

The chain recombines TRBV20-1 with TRBJ1-2; perhaps TRBD1 as D (6 bases). The CDR3 loop spans 16 amino acids. Between the trimmed V and J ends, which lost 2 bases and 5 bases, there was a span of 21 bases. The germline V gene encodes CDR1 DFQATT and CDR2 SNEGSKA (reference sequence). The CDR3 DNA reads TGCAGTGCTAGACATCGCGCCTCACAGGGACGGTATGGCTACACCTTC. This translates into CSARHRASQGRYGYTF.

The CDR3 here is CSAHGRNYEQYF. The CDR3 DNA sequence: TGCAGTGCTCACGGACGAAACTACGAGCAGTACTTC. The chain couples TRBV20-1 to TRBJ2-7; D ambiguous. The germline V gene encodes CDR1 DFQATT and CDR2 SNEGSKA (reference sequence). The CDR3 runs 12 residues. V was trimmed by 5 bases and J by 3 bases, leaving 11 bases between them.

The chain combines TRBV4-1 with TRBJ1-5; D remains ambiguous. Per germline, CDR1 MGHRA and CDR2 YSYEKL. The CDR3 length is 14 residues. V was trimmed by 5 bases and J by 8 bases, leaving 16 bases between them. For the CDR3, the DNA is TGCGCCAGCAGCTACGGCCACCTCTCGGAGCCCCAGCATTTT. It specifies CASSYGHLSEPQHF.

In its sample, this clonotype was seen many times. V gene TRBV7-3 combines with J gene TRBJ1-1; no clear D gene. Trimming shortened V by 2 bases and J by 0 bases, and 31 bases separated the two germline ends. The CDR3 covers 22 residues. Germline V lookup: CDR1 SGHTA, CDR2 FQGTGA. The CDR3 bases are TGTGCCAGCAGCTTATTATGTTGGTTTCCGGCCGCCTGGAGAAACATGAACACTGAAGCTTTCTTT. Translating gives CASSLLCWFPAAWRNMNTEAFF.

The rearrangement uses TRBV2 and TRBJ2-7; unclear D gene. Germline CDR1 SNHLY, CDR2 FYNNEI. The CDR3 has 14 residues. V lost 8 bases, J lost 5 bases, and 19 bases lay in between. Here the CDR3 DNA reads TGTGCCAGCGTATCATCCAGGTTTGGCGACGAGCAGTACTTC. Translation gives CASVSSRFGDEQYF. Filled out from reference TRBV2 and TRBJ2-7, the complete variable domain reads EPEVTQTPSHQVTQMGQEVILRCVPISNHLYFYWYRQILGQKVEFLVSFYNNEISEKSEIFDDQFSVERPDGSNFTLKIRSTKLEDSAMYFCASVSSRFGDEQYFGPGTRLTVT.

This clonotype was counted only a few times. The chain is built from TRBV5-1 and TRBJ1-2; no clear D. The CDR3 is 11 residues long. Germline V gene data show CDR1 as SGHRS and CDR2 as YFSETQ. Between the trimmed V and J ends, which lost 0 bases and 9 bases, there was a span of 6 bases. DNA of the CDR3: TGCGCCAGCAGCTTGGCCGGGAGCTACACCTTC. It yields the protein CASSLAGSYTF.

In this sample, this clonotype turned up many times. The V call is TRBV10-3, the J call TRBJ2-5, with D maybe TRBD2 (6 bases). The CDR3 sequence is 14 residues long. CDR1 is ENHRY and CDR2 is SYGVKD in the germline V gene. The ends were cut back, 2 bases at V and 3 bases at J, with 10 bases in the middle. The CDR3 loop reads CAISERRDKETQYF. In DNA, the CDR3 is TGTGCCATCAGTGAGAGGCGGGATAAAGAGACCCAGTACTTC.

The chain uses TRBV6-1 and TRBJ1-5, with D unresolved. Germline CDR1 is MNHNS and CDR2 is SASEGT. V shed 2 bases and J shed 3 bases, with 11 bases lying between them. The CDR3 is 15 amino acids. This CDR3 reads CASSENRLPNQPQHF. The CDR3 coding sequence is TGTGCCAGCAGTGAAAATAGGCTCCCCAATCAGCCCCAGCATTTT.

This clonotype was seen ten or more times. This rearrangement joins TRBV12-3 or TRBV12-4 to TRBJ2-5; D perhaps matches TRBD2 (6 bases). V was shortened by 6 bases and J by 7 bases, with 18 bases between the two germline ends. The CDR3 runs 14 residues. Written as DNA, the CDR3 is TGTGCCAGCAGCTCTAGCGACGGTGCGGGGACCCAGTACTTC. This gives the protein CASSSSDGAGTQYF.

A note on this clonotype: A much larger clone differs by one base, so this may be a read error. V usage is TRBV20-1 and J usage is TRBJ2-4, with D possibly being TRBD1 (6 bases). Germline CDR1 reads DFQATT; CDR2 reads SNEGSKA (reference sequence). The CDR3 is made up of 13 amino acids. The germline V and J ends were trimmed by 5 bases and 1 base, with 9 bases remaining between them. CDR3 coding DNA: TGCAGTGCTGACGGACAGGCCAAAAACATTCAGTACTTC. This translates into CSADGQAKNIQYF.

The J gene is TRBJ1-5, the V gene TRBV6-1; D gene uncertain. CDR1 and CDR2 (germline): MNHNS, SASEGT. CDR3 length: 14 amino acids. Trimming pared 5 bases from V and 3 bases from J, leaving 11 bases between. The CDR3 loop is CASSLGGINQPQHF. In nucleotides, the CDR3 is TGTGCCAGCAGTCTGGGAGGGATCAATCAGCCCCAGCATTTT.

This clonotype was found many times. The chain is built from TRBV10-2 and TRBJ2-7, with D unresolved. The germline V gene has CDR1 WSHSY and CDR2 SAAADI. The CDR3 length is 12 residues. Trimming pared 3 bases from V and 3 bases from J, leaving 6 bases between. The CDR3, as DNA: TGCGCCAGCAGTGATAGGTTCTACGAGCAGTACTTC. It translates to CASSDRFYEQYF.

This clonotype was counted a few times. The V and J genes are TRBV6-1 and TRBJ1-5; D remains ambiguous. Between the trimmed V and J ends, which lost 10 bases and 6 bases, there was a span of 7 bases. Germline V gene lookup returns CDR1 MNHNS and CDR2 SASEGT. This CDR3 has 10 amino acids. CDR3 residues: CATKVQPQHF. The CDR3 DNA reads TGTGCCACGAAGGTTCAGCCCCAGCATTTT.

This clonotype was found many times. This chain connects TRBV18 to TRBJ2-2, with D hard to call. Germline V gene sequence: CDR1 KGHSH, CDR2 LQKENI. The CDR3 spans 14 residues. Trimming removed 5 bases from V and 0 bases from J, with 7 bases in between. The CDR3 nucleotides read TGTGCCAGCTCAATTCTGGCGAACACCGGGGAGCTGTTTTTT. Translated: CASSILANTGELFF.

This clonotype came up many times. This CDR3 reads CASGSGRAEETQYF. The CDR3 nucleotides are TGTGCCAGTGGAAGCGGGAGGGCCGAAGAGACCCAGTACTTC. The rearrangement joins TRBV19 to TRBJ2-5, with 10 bases fitting TRBD2. Germline V lookup: CDR1 LNHDA, CDR2 SQIVND (reference sequence). V dropped 8 bases and J dropped 3; count of bases not matched to a gene: 6. CDR3 length: 14 amino acids.

This clonotype was seen a handful of times. The chain has TRBV4-1 and TRBJ1-4, with D possibly TRBD1 on 6 matching bases. The V and J ends lost 4 bases and 5 bases respectively, with 17 bases between them. Germline V gene sequence: CDR1 MGHRA, CDR2 YSYEKL. This CDR3 spans 16 amino acids. The CDR3 sequence: CASSRLRTAMNEKLFF. As DNA, the CDR3 is TGCGCCAGCAGCCGACTGCGGACAGCGATGAATGAAAAACTGTTTTTT.

This clonotype appeared many times. V usage is TRBV29-1 and J usage is TRBJ1-1; no clear D. This CDR3 spans 11 amino acids. From germline, CDR1 is SQVTM and CDR2 ANQGSEA. Trimming left V 6 bases short and J 3 bases short, with 8 bases between. In DNA, the CDR3 is TGCAGCGTCACGGAGGACACTGAAGCTTTCTTT. Protein: CSVTEDTEAFF.

This clonotype was seen a few times. CDR3 DNA sequence: TGTGCCAGCAGTTTATTACCCAGGGACCATGAGCAGTTCTTC. Protein product: CASSLLPRDHEQFF. The chain employs TRBV28 and TRBJ2-1; possibly TRBD1 or TRBD2 for D (5 bases each). Trimming removed 1 base from V and 8 bases from J, with 12 bases in between. Looked up from germline, CDR1 is MDHEN and CDR2 is SYDVKM. The CDR3 is 14 residues long.

This clonotype turned up a few times. CDR3 loop: CASSLVPGKKYF. CDR3 coding DNA: TGTGCCAGCAGCTTAGTCCCGGGCAAAAAGTACTTC. The genes are TRBV7-2 and TRBJ2-7; D ambiguous. The germline CDR1 and CDR2 sequences are SGHTA and FQGNSA. This CDR3 has 12 amino acids. The V and J ends lost 1 base and 11 bases respectively, with 12 bases between them.

This chain uses TRBV5-6 with TRBJ2-7; D remains ambiguous. V was cut by 1 base and J by 3 bases, with 8 bases left in between. The length of the CDR3 is 13 residues. The germline V gene has CDR1 SGHDT and CDR2 YYEEEE. The CDR3 region has the DNA TGTGCCAGCAGCTTGACTCTGGACTACGAGCAGTACTTC. Residues: CASSLTLDYEQYF.

This clonotype was seen ten or more times. The chain uses TRBV6-1 and TRBJ2-7; 10 bases are shared with TRBD2. Germline assignment: CDR1 MNHNS and CDR2 SASEGT. The CDR3 extends over 15 amino acids. J gave up 2 bases and V 7 bases, and 8 bases lay outside the gene matches. The CDR3 nucleotides are TGTGCCAGCAACGGACGGACTAGCGGAACCTACGAGCAGTACTTC. Its protein product is CASNGRTSGTYEQYF.

This clonotype was seen many times. The chain employs TRBV20-1 and TRBJ2-7; D might be TRBD2 (5 bases). From germline, CDR1 is DFQATT and CDR2 SNEGSKA (reference sequence). Between the trimmed V and J ends, which lost 2 bases and 2 bases, there was a span of 16 bases. CDR3 length: 15 residues. The CDR3 protein is CSARFQERVPYEQYF. The CDR3 DNA sequence: TGCAGTGCTAGATTCCAAGAGAGGGTACCCTACGAGCAGTACTTC.

The gene calls are TRBV12-3 or TRBV12-4 and TRBJ2-7; D is undetermined. CDR3 length: 13 amino acids. Trimming removed 5 bases at V and 7 bases at J, with 15 bases between. CDR3: CASSPPAHFEQYF. The CDR3 nucleotides read TGTGCCAGCAGTCCCCCGGCTCATTTTGAGCAGTACTTC.

On this clonotype itself: A much larger clonotype is one base distant, so this may be a read error. The rearrangement joins TRBV5-1 to TRBJ2-4, with 8 bases that match TRBD1. This CDR3 has 15 residues. Trimming took 4 bases from V and 2 from J; bases not matched to a gene: 5. The germline CDR1 and CDR2 sequences are SGHRS and YFSETQ. Written as DNA, the CDR3 is TGCGCCAGCAGCAACCGACAGGGGACCAAAAACATTCAGTACTTC. Its protein is CASSNRQGTKNIQYF.